These 3 T cell receptor beta chains share one sample of origin, sequenced in a study of T-cell reconstitution after alpha-beta-depleted transplantation in children. Unique molecular identifiers featured in how the TCRbeta library was prepared. TCRdb recomputed calls from the PCR reads with MiXCR, one row per CDR3 protein. The data contain approximately 200,000 distinct CDR3 sequences, 13% to 15% of them singletons. Sequencing used PBMCs from the stem cell graft donor, obtained from the stem cell graft. The receptors originated from a human donor who donated a stem cell graft to a child with acute lymphoblastic leukemia.

There are many counts of this clonotype. The chain is built from TRBV27 and TRBJ2-7; 10 nucleotides match TRBD2. CDR1 and CDR2 (germline): MNHEY, SMNVEV (reference sequence). V trimming: 2 bases; J trimming: 6 bases; junction bases outside the gene matches: 4. This CDR3 contains 14 residues. CDR3 in amino acids: CASSLKAGGPEQYF. CDR3 bases: TGTGCCAGCAGTTTAAAAGCGGGAGGGCCCGAGCAGTACTTC.

This clonotype was counted between two and nine times. The chain couples TRBV4-1 to TRBJ2-1; 7 positions agree with TRBD2. CDR3 length: 15 amino acids. The V gene end was trimmed by 3 bases and the J gene end by 0 bases; junction bases not matched to a gene: 2. CDR1 is MGHRA, CDR2 YSYEKL, per germline. The CDR3 coding sequence is TGCGCCAGCAGCCACGGGAGGAGCTCCTACAATGAGCAGTTCTTC. Its translation: CASSHGRSSYNEQFF.

This clonotype showed up just a few times. The chain is built from TRBV13 and TRBJ2-7; TRBD2 might be the D (5 bases). The CDR3 covers 13 residues. From germline, CDR1 is PRHDT and CDR2 FYEKMQ (reference sequence). V lost 4 bases, J lost 5 bases, and 12 bases lay in between. This chain's CDR3 is CASSWRASHEQYF. CDR3 DNA: TGTGCCAGCAGCTGGCGGGCAAGCCACGAGCAGTACTTC.